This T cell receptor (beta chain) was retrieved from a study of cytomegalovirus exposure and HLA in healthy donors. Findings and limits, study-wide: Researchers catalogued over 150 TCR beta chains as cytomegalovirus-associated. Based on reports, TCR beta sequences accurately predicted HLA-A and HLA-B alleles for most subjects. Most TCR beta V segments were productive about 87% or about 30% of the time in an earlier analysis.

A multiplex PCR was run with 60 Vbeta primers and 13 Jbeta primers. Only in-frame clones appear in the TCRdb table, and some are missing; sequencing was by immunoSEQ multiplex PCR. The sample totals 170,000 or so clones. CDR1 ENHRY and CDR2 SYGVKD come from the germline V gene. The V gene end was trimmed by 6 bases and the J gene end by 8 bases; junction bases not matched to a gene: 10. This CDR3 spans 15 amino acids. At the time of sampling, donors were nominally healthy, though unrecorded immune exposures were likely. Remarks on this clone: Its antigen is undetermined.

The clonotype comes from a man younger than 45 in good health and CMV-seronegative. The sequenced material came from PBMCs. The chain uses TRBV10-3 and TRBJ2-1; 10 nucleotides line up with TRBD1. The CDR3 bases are TGTGCCATCAGCTCTCCCGGGACAGGGGTCCATGAGCAGTTCTTC. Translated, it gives CAISSPGTGVHEQFF.